The clone carrying this TCR beta chain was seen a few times. This sample stems from a study of control samples from healthy donors and cancer patients. With V trimmed by 10 bases and J by 7 bases, 9 bases remained unmatched. CDR1 and CDR2 (germline): MNHEY, SMNVEV (reference sequence). The CDR3 extends over 13 amino acids. Sequencing was performed with immunoSEQ multiplex PCR; in TCRdb, only in-frame clones are kept and a portion is missing. The sample shows 180,000 or so clones, 91% of them seen only once. The origin of this receptor is a woman in her twenties or thirties in good health. Material for sequencing was blood. The chain uses TRBV27 and TRBJ2-1; 8 positions agree with TRBD1. Here the CDR3 reads CANPGTGENEQFF. Here the CDR3 DNA reads TGTGCCAACCCCGGGACAGGTGAGAATGAGCAGTTCTTC.